Shown below are 6 T cell receptor beta chains from a single sample sequenced in a study of beta chain features in type 1 diabetes. Every bit of the isolated RNA underwent reverse transcription, so sequencing read expressed TCRB transcripts. The method was immunoSEQ multiplex PCR; TCRdb's version includes in-frame clones alone and lacks a portion of them. Of under 800,000 clones listed, 15% to 19% were seen once; the top ten hold 0.09% to 0.095%. Sequenced material: naive CD4+ T cells from blood. Source of these receptors: a young man in good health.

There are a few counts of this clone. V and J are TRBV7-9 and TRBJ2-5; TRBD2 matches 14 bases. V shed 5 bases and J 4 bases; nucleotides not matched to a gene: 6. This CDR3 is 16 amino acids long. The germline V gene encodes CDR1 SEHNR and CDR2 FQNEAQ (reference sequence). This chain's CDR3 is CASSPQGLAGAETQYF. The CDR3 coding sequence is TGTGCCAGCAGCCCACAGGGACTAGCGGGGGCAGAGACCCAGTACTTC.

This chain connects TRBV9 to TRBJ2-6; tentative D call: TRBD1 (6 bases). The CDR3 is made up of 17 amino acids. Germline CDR1 SGDLS, CDR2 YYNGEE. The germline V and J ends were trimmed by 2 bases and 0 bases, with 12 bases remaining between them. The CDR3 nucleotides read TGTGCCAGCAGCGTCGGGACATCCCACTCTGGGGCCAACGTCCTGACTTTC. This encodes CASSVGTSHSGANVLTF.

This clone was seen a few times. The chain is built from TRBV30 and TRBJ2-5, with D unclear. The V gene lost 0 bases and the J gene lost 1 base, with 9 bases spanning the gap. CDR1 is GTSNPN, CDR2 SVGIG, per germline (reference sequence). The CDR3 has 14 amino acids. The DNA for the CDR3 is TGTGCCTGGAGTGTTAACACAGTCCAAGAGACCCAGTACTTC. Translated, it gives CAWSVNTVQETQYF.

This clone was recorded a few times. Other DNA sequences from this sample encode an identical CDR3 as well. V gene TRBV18 combines with J gene TRBJ2-3; D uncertain. Trimming cost V 3 bases and J 3 bases, with 4 bases left between them. Germline values: CDR1 KGHSH, CDR2 LQKENI. This CDR3 is 12 amino acids long. The CDR3 region is CASSPGTDTQYF. The CDR3 bases are TGTGCCAGCTCACCGGGGACAGATACGCAGTATTTT.

This clone was counted between two and nine times. The chain combines TRBV27 with TRBJ2-1; TRBD1 matches 8 bases. After removal of 1 base from V and 4 bases from J, the junction contained 3 bases not matched to a gene. Germline V CDR1 and CDR2: MNHEY, SMNVEV (reference sequence). This CDR3 is 15 amino acids long. Here the CDR3 DNA reads TGTGCCAGCAGTTTATGGGGACAGGAGTACAATGAGCAGTTCTTC. It codes for CASSLWGQEYNEQFF.

This clone was recorded a few times. The CDR3 region is CASSSLAHTDTQYF. In nucleotides, the CDR3 is TGTGCCAGCAGCTCACTAGCGCACACAGATACGCAGTATTTT. The rearrangement links TRBV9 to TRBJ2-3, with 7 bases fitting TRBD2. This CDR3 spans 14 amino acids. Germline lookup yields CDR1 SGDLS and CDR2 YYNGEE. Trimming removed 4 bases from V and 2 bases from J; junction bases left unmatched: 4.